These 23 T cell receptor beta chains came from one sample sequenced in a study of shared clonotypes between healthy human individuals. Libraries were prepared by immunoSEQ multiplex PCR; TCRdb keeps only in-frame clonotypes and omits some of them. Of about 2.4 million clones listed, around nine tenths are singletons. Sequenced material: naive CD4+ T cells sorted from blood. The subset is: CD45RA+ positively selected. Source of these receptors: a man aged 18 to 35 in good health.

V gene TRBV19 combines with J gene TRBJ2-7; D call uncertain. This CDR3 is 16 amino acids long. Germline V gene sequence: CDR1 LNHDA, CDR2 SQIVND (reference sequence). Trimming shortened V by 9 bases and J by 3 bases, and 24 bases separated the two germline ends. The DNA for the CDR3 is TGTGCCAGCAGAGACAAAGCCTTACCTCAGAGCTACGAGCAGTACTTC. Translating it yields CASRDKALPQSYEQYF.

This clone was counted a single time. The genes are TRBV5-1 and TRBJ2-5; 8 bases map to TRBD1. From germline, CDR1 is SGHRS and CDR2 YFSETQ. The CDR3 spans 14 residues. V lost 3 bases, J lost 4 bases, and 5 bases stayed unmatched. The CDR3 is CASSSRTGRETQYF. DNA of the CDR3: TGCGCCAGCAGCTCTAGGACAGGGAGAGAGACCCAGTACTTC. Drawing the rest from reference TRBV5-1 and TRBJ2-5, the complete variable domain is KAGVTQTPRYLIKTRGQQVTLSCSPISGHRSVSWYQQTPGQGLQFLFEYFSETQRNKGNFPGRFSGRQFSNSRSEMNVSTLELGDSALYLCASSSRTGRETQYFGPGTRLLVL.

The chain combines TRBV2 with TRBJ2-3, with 9 bases that match TRBD1. Germline CDR1 is SNHLY and CDR2 is FYNNEI. CDR3 size: 14 residues. Germline trimming cut 5 bases from V and 4 bases from J; bases unmatched to any gene: 4. The CDR3 bases are TGTGCCAGCAGTTGGGACAGGGTGGCAGATACGCAGTATTTT. Protein product: CASSWDRVADTQYF.

This clone was observed a single time. The rearrangement links TRBV7-9 to TRBJ2-7; TRBD1 aligns across 7 bases. Per germline, CDR1 SEHNR and CDR2 FQNEAQ (reference sequence). With V trimmed by 1 base and J by 6 bases, 9 bases remained unmatched. CDR3 length equals 15 residues. CDR3 in amino acids: CASSLGAGGPTEQYF. In DNA form, the CDR3 reads TGTGCCAGCAGCTTAGGGGCAGGGGGACCAACCGAGCAGTACTTC.

This clone was recorded only once. This rearrangement joins TRBV7-9 to TRBJ2-5; a weak D match, TRBD2 (6 bases). Germline loops: CDR1 SEHNR, CDR2 FQNEAQ (reference sequence). This CDR3 region has 15 residues. The V gene lost 2 bases and the J gene lost 5 bases, with 15 bases spanning the gap. CDR3 DNA sequence: TGTGCCAGCAGCTTATATTTGGTGGAGGGGGAGACCCAGTACTTC. It codes for CASSLYLVEGETQYF. Full variable domain (rest looked up from reference TRBV7-9 and TRBJ2-5): DTGVSQNPRHKITKRGQNVTFRCDPISEHNRLYWYRQTLGQGPEFLTYFQNEAQLEKSRLLSDRFSAERPKGSFSTLEIQRTEQGDSAMYLCASSLYLVEGETQYFGPGTRLLVL.

This clone was observed a single time. This chain connects TRBV19 to TRBJ2-3; D is uncertain. The V and J ends lost 4 bases and 5 bases respectively, with 10 bases between them. The germline V gene has CDR1 LNHDA and CDR2 SQIVND (reference sequence). There are 13 residues in the CDR3. The chain's CDR3 is CASSTISQDTQYF. The CDR3 coding sequence is TGTGCCAGTAGTACCATTAGCCAAGATACGCAGTATTTT.

Comments on this clone: The identical CDR3 is also encoded by other nucleotide sequences in the sample. J is TRBJ2-7 and V is TRBV19; 9 bases agree with TRBD1. Trimming removed 7 bases from V and 4 bases from J; junction bases left unmatched: 8. The CDR3 runs to 14 residues. CDR1 is LNHDA, CDR2 SQIVND, per germline (reference sequence). The CDR3 loop reads CASKDGTGSYEQYF. The CDR3 DNA reads TGTGCCAGTAAGGACGGGACAGGGAGTTACGAGCAGTACTTC.

The genes are TRBV4-3 and TRBJ1-5; D is unclear. With 2 bases removed from V and 9 bases from J, the gap between germline ends came to 11 bases. The CDR3 totals 13 residues. Germline V gene lookup returns CDR1 LGHNA and CDR2 YSLEER. CDR3 in DNA: TGCGCCAGCAGCCAATTGGGGAGTCGGCCCCAGCATTTT. It specifies CASSQLGSRPQHF.

This clone was recorded only once. The chain joins TRBV11-2 to TRBJ2-7, with D hard to call. Trimming took 4 bases from V and 2 from J, leaving 12 bases between them. This CDR3 has 14 residues. Germline loops: CDR1 SGHAT, CDR2 FQNNGV. DNA for the CDR3: TGTGCCAGCAGCTCCACCTCTAGTGCCTACGAGCAGTACTTC. This codes for CASSSTSSAYEQYF.

The rearrangement joins TRBV6-6 to TRBJ2-7, with 8 bases aligning to TRBD1. V was pared by 4 bases and J by 2 bases, with 4 bases of the junction left unmatched. Germline V gene sequence: CDR1 MNHNY, CDR2 SVGAGI (reference sequence). CDR3 length: 14 amino acids. The CDR3: CASSSGTGTYEQYF. The DNA of the CDR3 is TGTGCCAGCAGTTCCGGGACAGGAACCTACGAGCAGTACTTC.

In nucleotides, the CDR3 is TGTGCCAGCAGCTGGAACACGTTAATGTTGGATACGCAGTATTTT. Its protein product is CASSWNTLMLDTQYF. The gene calls are TRBV7-3 and TRBJ2-3; D unclear. V shed 4 bases and J shed 6 bases, with 17 bases lying between them. The CDR3 has 15 residues. Germline CDR1 is SGHTA and CDR2 is FQGTGA.

V and J are TRBV5-1 and TRBJ2-5; the match to TRBD2 covers 10 bases. The length of the CDR3 is 18 residues. Germline CDR1 and CDR2: SGHRS and YFSETQ. V dropped 4 bases and J dropped 1; count of bases not matched to a gene: 13. CDR3 DNA sequence: TGCGCCAGCAGCGTGGGATCAAGCGCTAGCGGGGGCCAAGAGACCCAGTACTTC. As protein: CASSVGSSASGGQETQYF.

The chain recombines TRBV5-1 with TRBJ2-2; D gene ambiguous. V dropped 3 bases and J dropped 4 bases, with 10 bases sitting between them. CDR3 length: 14 amino acids. CDR1 and CDR2 from the germline V gene are SGHRS and YFSETQ. The CDR3 nucleotides are TGCGCCAGCAGCTCCAGCGTAGTCACCGGGGAGCTGTTTTTT. Protein sequence: CASSSSVVTGELFF.

The chain carries TRBV30 and TRBJ1-6, with D maybe TRBD1 (5 bases). This CDR3 has 14 residues. Trimming cost V 3 bases and J 8 bases, with 14 bases left between them. Germline CDR1 reads GTSNPN; CDR2 reads SVGIG (reference sequence). The CDR3 nucleotides are TGTGCCTGGAGCCCTGGGGGGGGGTATTCACCCCTCCACTTT. Translated: CAWSPGGGYSPLHF.

V gene TRBV5-6 combines with J gene TRBJ2-5; a possible D gene is TRBD2 (5 bases). This CDR3 is 12 amino acids long. Trimming pared 7 bases from V and 9 bases from J, leaving 16 bases between. The germline V gene encodes CDR1 SGHDT and CDR2 YYEEEE. CDR3 protein: CASGGHRGSQYF. CDR3 nucleotides: TGTGCCAGCGGAGGCCATCGAGGGTCCCAGTACTTC.

The chain combines TRBV27 with TRBJ1-1; D gene ambiguous. The CDR3 contains 11 residues. CDR1 and CDR2 (germline): MNHEY, SMNVEV (reference sequence). The V and J ends lost 6 bases and 6 bases respectively, with 8 bases between them. CDR3 amino acids: CASRKSAEAFF. CDR3 nucleotide sequence: TGTGCCAGCAGGAAGAGTGCTGAAGCTTTCTTT.

The genes are TRBV5-1 and TRBJ2-2; the D gene is possibly TRBD2 (7 bases). V was pared by 4 bases and J by 4 bases, with 14 bases between. There are 15 residues in the CDR3. Germline V lookup: CDR1 SGHRS, CDR2 YFSETQ. The CDR3 DNA reads TGCGCCAGCAGCAAGCGGGACAAATCCACCGGGGAGCTGTTTTTT. This sequence encodes CASSKRDKSTGELFF.

The chain recombines TRBV21-1 with TRBJ1-4; no DNA check was done on the table's D call, TRBD1. TRBV21-1 is recorded as a pseudogene. This CDR3 region has 15 residues. The CDR3 nucleotides read TGTGCCAGCAGCAAAGCACGACAGGATTCTGAAAAACTGTTTTTT. Residues: CASSKARQDSEKLFF.

Comment on this clone: Relative to the germline gene, one junction end is altered; a read error may explain this. The rearrangement joins TRBV10-1 to TRBJ1-6; no definite D call. This CDR3 contains 12 residues. CDR1 WNHNN and CDR2 SYGVQD come from the germline V gene (reference sequence). CDR3 residues: CASSERSGPSSF. The DNA of the CDR3 is TGCGCCAGCAGTGAGCGAAGCGGCCCCTCTTCCTTT.

In regard to this clone: Other nucleotide sequences in the sample specify the same CDR3. The chain carries TRBV6-6 and TRBJ2-5; D remains unclear. Trimming shortened V by 2 bases and J by 5 bases, and 6 bases separated the two germline ends. Germline V lookup: CDR1 MNHNY, CDR2 SVGAGI (reference sequence). The CDR3 length is 12 residues. For the CDR3, the DNA is TGTGCCAGCAGTTACGACCGCGAGACCCAGTACTTC. Protein sequence: CASSYDRETQYF.

The chain uses TRBV6-1 and TRBJ2-7, with TRBD1 matching over 7 bases. Looked up from germline, CDR1 is MNHNS and CDR2 is SASEGT. The CDR3 spans 14 residues. Trimming took 6 bases from V and 2 from J; bases not matched to a gene: 7. CDR3 nucleotide sequence: TGTGCCAGCAGGGGGACAGCAGTCCCCTACGAGCAGTACTTC. This encodes CASRGTAVPYEQYF.

The chain recombines TRBV27 with TRBJ2-1; D is unresolved. The CDR3 consists of 14 residues. Germline V gene sequence: CDR1 MNHEY, CDR2 SMNVEV (reference sequence). V lost 10 bases to trimming and J lost 6 bases, with 19 bases between them. Here the CDR3 DNA reads TGTGCCACATCCCCTCGGGCATACGGCAATGAGCAGTTCTTC. It is translated as CATSPRAYGNEQFF.

This chain uses TRBV11-2 with TRBJ2-7; D remains ambiguous. The CDR3 extends over 12 amino acids. Deletions cut 2 bases from V and 4 bases from J, with 6 bases between. CDR1 and CDR2 (germline): SGHAT, FQNNGV. The CDR3 spells CASSLQAYEQYF. CDR3 coding DNA: TGTGCCAGCAGCTTACAGGCGTACGAGCAGTACTTC.